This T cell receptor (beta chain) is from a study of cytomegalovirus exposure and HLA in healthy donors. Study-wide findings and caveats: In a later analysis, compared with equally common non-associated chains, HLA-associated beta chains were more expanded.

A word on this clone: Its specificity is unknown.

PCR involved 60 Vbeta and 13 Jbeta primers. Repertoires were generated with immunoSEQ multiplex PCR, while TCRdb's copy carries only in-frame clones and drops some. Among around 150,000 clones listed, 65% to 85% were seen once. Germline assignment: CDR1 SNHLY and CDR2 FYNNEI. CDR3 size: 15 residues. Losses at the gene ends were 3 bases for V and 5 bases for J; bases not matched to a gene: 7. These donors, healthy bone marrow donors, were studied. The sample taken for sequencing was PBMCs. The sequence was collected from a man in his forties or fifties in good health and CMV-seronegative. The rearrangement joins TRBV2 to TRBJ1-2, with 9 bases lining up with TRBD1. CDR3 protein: CASSEGGQGLYGYTF. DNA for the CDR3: TGTGCCAGCAGTGAGGGGGGACAGGGACTTTATGGCTACACCTTC. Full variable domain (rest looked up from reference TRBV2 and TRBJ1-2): EPEVTQTPSHQVTQMGQEVILRCVPISNHLYFYWYRQILGQKVEFLVSFYNNEISEKSEIFDDQFSVERPDGSNFTLKIRSTKLEDSAMYFCASSEGGQGLYGYTFGSGTRLTVV.